Listed here are 27 T cell receptor beta chains from one sample, sequenced in a study of shared clonotypes between healthy human individuals. The table came from immunoSEQ multiplex PCR; TCRdb's copy has only in-frame clones and leaves some out. The sample lists approximately 1,000,000 clones, approximately 78% occurring once. Sequenced: memory CD4+ T cells from PBMCs. Specified subset: CD45RA-negative fraction. These receptors were obtained from a man younger than 35 in good health. Some clones in this sample may be carry-over from other donors' samples.

This clone has more than one count but fewer than ten. V usage is TRBV5-1 and J usage is TRBJ2-5; D not resolved. With the DNA end fitting TRBJ2-7 better, the J assignment may be wrong. The CDR3 extends over 12 amino acids. The germline V gene encodes CDR1 SGHRS and CDR2 YFSETQ. For the CDR3, the DNA is TGCGCCAGCAGCTTGGTCTCCGGCGAGCAGTACTTC. Translating it yields CASSLVSGEQYF.

V usage is TRBV5-1 and J usage is TRBJ1-2, with 8 bases lining up with TRBD1. CDR1 is SGHRS, CDR2 YFSETQ, per germline. The V gene end was trimmed by 3 bases and the J gene end by 5 bases; junction bases not matched to a gene: 9. This CDR3 contains 15 residues. The chain's CDR3 is CASSSNQGAGYGYTF. In DNA form, the CDR3 reads TGCGCCAGCAGCTCAAACCAGGGGGCTGGGTATGGCTACACCTTC. The whole variable domain, remainder taken from reference TRBV5-1 and TRBJ1-2, is KAGVTQTPRYLIKTRGQQVTLSCSPISGHRSVSWYQQTPGQGLQFLFEYFSETQRNKGNFPGRFSGRQFSNSRSEMNVSTLELGDSALYLCASSSNQGAGYGYTFGSGTRLTVV.

This rearrangement joins TRBV6-6 to TRBJ1-1; D not resolved. Trimming removed 0 bases from V and 8 bases from J, with 4 bases in between. The CDR3 is 11 residues long. The V gene's germline CDR1 is MNHNY and CDR2 SVGAGI (reference sequence). CDR3 nucleotide sequence: TGTGCCAGCAGTTACTCAAGAGAAGCTTTCTTT. Translated, it gives CASSYSREAFF.

The chain is built from TRBV28 and TRBJ1-2; 9 positions match TRBD1. Germline CDR1 MDHEN, CDR2 SYDVKM. Trimming took 6 bases from V and 7 from J; bases not matched to a gene: 6. The CDR3 consists of 13 residues. The CDR3 DNA sequence: TGTGCCAGCAGGCCACAGGGGGCGAGTGGCTACACCTTC. Amino acid sequence: CASRPQGASGYTF.

This clone occurred once. The rearrangement links TRBV5-6 to TRBJ2-3, with unresolved D. Deletions cut 3 bases from V and 2 bases from J, with 7 bases between. Germline assignment: CDR1 SGHDT and CDR2 YYEEEE. The CDR3 consists of 13 residues. CDR3 nucleotide sequence: TGTGCCAGCAGCTCCGGGTCCACAGATACGCAGTATTTT. Its translation: CASSSGSTDTQYF.

This chain uses TRBV5-4 with TRBJ2-7, with D possibly TRBD2 on 6 matching bases. The CDR3 covers 16 residues. Trimming pared 4 bases from V and 5 bases from J, leaving 22 bases between. Germline-derived CDR1 and CDR2 are SGHNT and YYREEE (reference sequence). The CDR3 DNA reads as TGTGCCAGCAGCCGTCCTGGAGGGTGGGGTCGCCACGAGCAGTACTTC. This gives the protein CASSRPGGWGRHEQYF.

The CDR3 nucleotides read TGCGCCAGCAGCCAAGGAAGGGACAGCCATTACAATGAGCAGTTCTTC. Translation: CASSQGRDSHYNEQFF. J is TRBJ2-1 and V is TRBV4-1, with 7 nucleotides matching TRBD1. The CDR3 loop spans 16 amino acids. Trimming took 1 base from V and 4 from J; bases not matched to a gene: 7. CDR1 and CDR2 from the germline V gene are MGHRA and YSYEKL.

The sample holds a few counts of this clone. V usage is TRBV21-1 and J usage is TRBJ2-7; the table calls TRBD1, which could not be checked here. TRBV21-1 is classified as a pseudogene. This CDR3 is 13 amino acids long. This CDR3 reads CASSGTGGYEQYF. Here the CDR3 DNA reads TGTGCCAGCAGCGGGACAGGGGGCTACGAGCAGTACTTC.

V is TRBV7-2 and J is TRBJ2-3; TRBD2 agrees at 7 bases. CDR1 and CDR2 from the germline V gene are SGHTA and FQGNSA. V was pared by 10 bases and J by 2 bases, with 12 bases of the junction left unmatched. CDR3 length: 15 amino acids. The CDR3 DNA reads as TGTGCCACCGGCGCTTGGGGGGGTAACACAGATACGCAGTATTTT. It yields the protein CATGAWGGNTDTQYF.

The CDR3, as DNA: TGTGCCAGCAGCTTTACTAGCGGTCCGCCCGAGCAGTTCTTC. Protein: CASSFTSGPPEQFF. The V and J genes are TRBV11-2 and TRBJ2-1; 8 bases line up with TRBD2. This CDR3 region has 14 residues. The trim removed 3 bases at V and 10 bases at J, leaving 8 bases unmatched. In germline, CDR1 is SGHAT, CDR2 FQNNGV. Using reference TRBV11-2 and TRBJ2-1 for the parts outside the CDR3, the full variable domain is EAGVAQSPRYKIIEKRQSVAFWCNPISGHATLYWYQQILGQGPKLLIQFQNNGVVDDSQLPKDRFSAERLKGVDSTLKIQPAKLEDSAVYLCASSFTSGPPEQFFGPGTRLTVL.

This rearrangement joins TRBV28 to TRBJ1-2, with TRBD1 identical over 9 bases. V trimming: 4 bases; J trimming: 4 bases; junction bases outside the gene matches: 7. The CDR3 consists of 15 residues. Per the germline V gene, CDR1 is MDHEN and CDR2 is SYDVKM. In DNA form, the CDR3 reads TGTGCCAGCAGTTGGGGACAGGGAACCATCTATGGCTACACCTTC. Residues: CASSWGQGTIYGYTF.

The V call is TRBV2, the J call TRBJ2-3; TRBD2 might be the D (6 bases). Trimming removed 2 bases from V and 6 bases from J, with 15 bases in between. Per germline, CDR1 SNHLY and CDR2 FYNNEI. CDR3 length equals 15 residues. CDR3 residues: CASSEQREQADTQYF. CDR3 nucleotide sequence: TGTGCCAGCAGTGAACAACGGGAGCAGGCCGATACGCAGTATTTT.

The J gene is TRBJ2-1, the V gene TRBV2, with 11 nucleotides matching TRBD2. The J segment lost 7 bases and the V segment lost 6 bases, leaving 14 bases of the junction unmatched. CDR3 length equals 17 residues. In germline, CDR1 is SNHLY, CDR2 FYNNEI. The CDR3 DNA sequence: TGTGCCAGCAGAGCCGGGACTAGCGGACCGACTGGGAATGAGCAGTTCTTC. Its translation is CASRAGTSGPTGNEQFF. The variable domain in full, completed from reference TRBV2 and TRBJ2-1, reads EPEVTQTPSHQVTQMGQEVILRCVPISNHLYFYWYRQILGQKVEFLVSFYNNEISEKSEIFDDQFSVERPDGSNFTLKIRSTKLEDSAMYFCASRAGTSGPTGNEQFFGPGTRLTVL.

The rearrangement uses TRBV6-1 and TRBJ2-2, with TRBD2 matching over 7 bases. The junction had 9 bases not matched to a gene; V was cut back by 6 bases and J by 5 bases. The CDR3 extends over 15 amino acids. CDR1 is MNHNS and CDR2 is SASEGT in the germline V gene. Here the CDR3 DNA reads TGTGCCAGCAGAGAGACTAGCCTGGGGACCGGGGAGCTGTTTTTT. Its translation is CASRETSLGTGELFF.

Turning to this clone: A far larger clone differs by one base, so this is likely a read error. V gene TRBV13 combines with J gene TRBJ2-2; D may be TRBD2 (6 bases). Looked up from germline, CDR1 is PRHDT and CDR2 is FYEKMQ (reference sequence). V lost 3 bases and J 1 base, leaving 6 bases between the germline ends. The CDR3 extends over 14 amino acids. The CDR3 here is CASSLGGNTGELFF. The CDR3 bases are TGTGCCAGCAGCTTGGGAGGGAACACCGGGGAGCTGTTTTTT.

The chain is built from TRBV2 and TRBJ2-1; 12 bases align to TRBD2. The CDR3 has 15 residues. CDR1 and CDR2 from the germline V gene are SNHLY and FYNNEI. The junction had 7 bases not matched to a gene; V was cut back by 7 bases and J by 6 bases. In nucleotides, the CDR3 is TGTGCCAGCAAGCTTGGACTAGCGGGACCCAATGAGCAGTTCTTC. Translating gives CASKLGLAGPNEQFF.

This clone was seen at least ten times. J is TRBJ2-1 and V is TRBV18, with D possibly TRBD1 on 5 matching bases. CDR1 is KGHSH and CDR2 is LQKENI in the germline V gene. V was shortened by 0 bases and J by 4 bases, with 16 bases between the two germline ends. The CDR3 consists of 17 residues. The CDR3 sequence is CASSPPQSRQGYNEQFF. For the CDR3, the DNA is TGTGCCAGCTCACCACCTCAATCCCGGCAGGGATACAATGAGCAGTTCTTC.

The rearrangement uses TRBV5-1 and TRBJ2-7; D may be TRBD1 or TRBD2 (5 bases each). CDR1 SGHRS and CDR2 YFSETQ come from the germline V gene. The CDR3 spans 14 residues. V was clipped by 1 base and J by 6 bases, with 14 bases between them. In DNA form, the CDR3 reads TGCGCCAGCAGCTTGTGGGGGACCGATACCGAGCAGTACTTC. This gives the protein CASSLWGTDTEQYF.

The genes are TRBV7-8 and TRBJ2-3; 12 bases align to TRBD2. The V and J ends lost 3 bases and 7 bases, in that order; junction bases with no gene match: 8. The CDR3 is made up of 16 amino acids. Germline V gives CDR1 SGHVS, CDR2 FQNEAQ. The CDR3: CASSFQLAGGLNTQYF. The CDR3 DNA follows: TGTGCCAGCAGCTTTCAACTAGCGGGAGGCTTAAATACGCAGTATTTT.

The J gene is TRBJ1-1, the V gene TRBV30; 8 nucleotides line up with TRBD1. CDR1 GTSNPN and CDR2 SVGIG come from the germline V gene (reference sequence). The CDR3 sequence is 12 residues long. Trimming removed 1 base from V and 11 bases from J; junction bases left unmatched: 6. CDR3 region: CAWSEGQGRAFF. In nucleotides, the CDR3 is TGTGCCTGGAGTGAAGGACAGGGCCGCGCTTTCTTT.

This clone showed up just a few times. The chain recombines TRBV4-1 with TRBJ1-2; 8 bases align to TRBD1. Germline V lookup: CDR1 MGHRA, CDR2 YSYEKL. The V and J ends lost 3 bases and 3 bases, in that order; junction bases with no gene match: 6. CDR3 length: 15 residues. CDR3 protein: CASSQPGQADYGYTF. As DNA, the CDR3 is TGCGCCAGCAGCCAGCCGGGACAGGCAGACTATGGCTACACCTTC.

This clone was recorded a few times. The gene calls are TRBV9 and TRBJ2-6, with D perhaps TRBD1 (6 bases). The CDR3 loop spans 15 amino acids. The V gene lost 4 bases and the J gene lost 0 bases, with 8 bases spanning the gap. The germline gives CDR1 SGDLS, CDR2 YYNGEE. The DNA for the CDR3 is TGTGCCAGCAGCAAGACAGGCTCTGGGGCCAACGTCCTGACTTTC. It is translated as CASSKTGSGANVLTF.

Concerning this clone itself: This specimen includes other DNA sequences encoding the same CDR3. The chain couples TRBV5-1 to TRBJ2-5; D is ambiguous. Germline V lookup: CDR1 SGHRS, CDR2 YFSETQ. Trimming left V 0 bases short and J 1 base short, with 10 bases between. The CDR3 runs to 15 residues. CDR3 in amino acids: CASSLGPTGQETQYF. The CDR3 DNA sequence: TGCGCCAGCAGCTTGGGCCCCACGGGCCAAGAGACCCAGTACTTC.

J is TRBJ2-5 and V is TRBV7-9; 9 positions agree with TRBD2. In germline, CDR1 is SEHNR, CDR2 FQNEAQ (reference sequence). The V segment lost 5 bases and the J segment 5 bases; nucleotides outside the gene matches: 9. This CDR3 region has 15 residues. CDR3 sequence reads: CASSHSSGGGETQYF. The DNA of the CDR3 is TGTGCCAGCAGCCATAGTAGCGGGGGAGGCGAGACCCAGTACTTC.

The CDR3 DNA reads TGTGCCAGCAGGACCCTCGGAGGGCTTCAGCCCCAGCATTTT. This codes for CASRTLGGLQPQHF. The chain links TRBV27 to TRBJ1-5, with unresolved D. Trimming removed 6 bases at V and 6 bases at J, with 15 bases between. This CDR3 contains 14 residues. From germline, CDR1 is MNHEY and CDR2 SMNVEV (reference sequence).

This clone showed up just once. The chain joins TRBV10-2 to TRBJ2-3; D is unclear. The CDR3 runs 14 residues. Germline CDR1 is WSHSY and CDR2 is SAAADI. V was shortened by 10 bases and J by 2 bases, with 16 bases between the two germline ends. CDR3 sequence reads: CATGDPHTTDTQYF. For the CDR3, the DNA is TGCGCCACAGGAGACCCCCATACCACAGATACGCAGTATTTT.

This clone was observed a single time. The V call is TRBV4-3, the J call TRBJ2-1; D uncertain. V lost 0 bases, J lost 5 bases, and 11 bases lay in between. The V gene's germline CDR1 is LGHNA and CDR2 YSLEER. The CDR3 runs 15 residues. CDR3: CASSQDVAPNNEQFF. The DNA for the CDR3 is TGCGCCAGCAGCCAAGATGTGGCCCCTAACAATGAGCAGTTCTTC.